This passage covers 7 T cell receptor beta chains from one sample sequenced in a study of shared clonotypes between healthy human individuals. Sequencing used immunoSEQ multiplex PCR; TCRdb keeps in-frame clones, though not all of them. The data show approximately 980,000 clones, around 80% seen once. The source material was memory CD4+ T cells sorted from blood. Subset here: CD45RA-negative fraction. The receptor set was obtained from a man aged 18 to 29 in good health.

CDR3 residues: CATSRDEGFPEKLFF. CDR3 sequence (DNA): TGTGCCACCAGCAGAGATGAGGGGTTCCCTGAAAAACTGTTTTTT. This chain links TRBV15 with TRBJ1-4, with a possible D match to TRBD1 (5 bases). V lost 0 bases and J 7 bases, leaving 12 bases between the germline ends. This CDR3 has 15 residues. Germline lookup yields CDR1 LNHNV and CDR2 YYDKDF (reference sequence).

This sequence joins TRBV19 and TRBJ1-2, with TRBD1 identical over 7 bases. This CDR3 comprises 13 residues. The ends lost 9 bases at V and 4 bases at J; junction bases unmatched: 8. CDR1 is LNHDA, CDR2 SQIVND, per germline (reference sequence). Here the CDR3 reads CASQGGSIYGYTF. CDR3 in DNA: TGTGCCAGCCAGGGGGGTAGTATCTATGGCTACACCTTC.

This chain links TRBV6-6 with TRBJ2-6; no firm D call. V lost 5 bases to trimming and J lost 0 bases, with 8 bases between them. The CDR3 runs 15 residues. Germline lookup yields CDR1 MNHNY and CDR2 SVGAGI (reference sequence). Written as DNA, the CDR3 is TGTGCCAGCAGTCTGGGGATCTCTGGGGCCAACGTCCTGACTTTC. Protein product: CASSLGISGANVLTF.

The chain employs TRBV19 and TRBJ1-1; D may be TRBD1 (6 bases). From germline, CDR1 is LNHDA and CDR2 SQIVND (reference sequence). Trimming shortened V by 9 bases and J by 5 bases, and 16 bases separated the two germline ends. CDR3 size: 13 residues. CDR3 nucleotide sequence: TGTGCCAGCTATGGGGGTAGGGGGACTGAAGCTTTCTTT. This translates into CASYGGRGTEAFF. Complete variable domain (other parts from reference TRBV19 and TRBJ1-1): DGGITQSPKYLFRKEGQNVTLSCEQNLNHDAMYWYRQDPGQGLRLIYYSQIVNDFQKGDIAEGYSVSREKKESFPLTVTSAQKNPTAFYLCASYGGRGTEAFFGQGTRLTVV.

This sequence joins TRBV10-1 and TRBJ2-3; D uncertain. The germline gives CDR1 WNHNN, CDR2 SYGVQD (reference sequence). The CDR3 length is 14 residues. The V gene lost 0 bases and the J gene lost 7 bases, with 11 bases spanning the gap. The CDR3 is CASSESGLGYTQYF. The CDR3 DNA follows: TGCGCCAGCAGTGAGTCGGGTCTCGGGTATACGCAGTATTTT.

V and J are TRBV7-8 and TRBJ1-1, with 8 bases matching TRBD1. Germline CDR1 reads SGHVS; CDR2 reads FQNEAQ. The CDR3 runs to 14 residues. V was clipped by 5 bases and J by 11 bases; unmatched bases: 13. The CDR3 DNA reads as TGTGCCAGCAGCCCCTCCGGACAGGGAACAATGGCTTTCTTT. Translation: CASSPSGQGTMAFF.

The genes are TRBV5-4 and TRBJ2-1, with 10 bases lining up with TRBD2. Germline loops: CDR1 SGHNT, CDR2 YYREEE (reference sequence). With 4 bases clipped from V and 1 base from J, the junction kept 8 bases outside the gene matches. This CDR3 region has 17 residues. DNA for the CDR3: TGTGCCAGCAGCCGCCGATCTAGCGGGAGATCCTACAATGAGCAGTTCTTC. This translates into CASSRRSSGRSYNEQFF. The full variable domain, its missing parts supplied by reference TRBV5-4 and TRBJ2-1, is ETGVTQSPTHLIKTRGQQVTLRCSSQSGHNTVSWYQQALGQGPQFIFQYYREEENGRGNFPPRFSGLQFPNYSSELNVNALELDDSALYLCASSRRSSGRSYNEQFFGPGTRLTVL.